These 29 T cell receptor beta chains were sequenced from one sample in a study of shared clonotypes between healthy human individuals. Only CD45RO-negative cells positively selected for CCR7 counted as naive CD8 cells, so terminally differentiated effector memory CD45RA+ cells were excluded. Sequencing used immunoSEQ multiplex PCR; TCRdb keeps in-frame clones, though not all of them. The sample includes about 2,100,000 clones, just over 90% seen only once; the top ten take more than 1.5%. The sequencing sample was made of naive CD8+ T cells from PBMCs. Source of these receptors: a man younger than 35 in good health. Some clones in this sample may be carry-over from other donors' samples.

The rearrangement uses TRBV28 and TRBJ2-1; D uncertain. Germline-derived CDR1 and CDR2 are MDHEN and SYDVKM. The V end was cut by 5 bases, the J end by 6 bases, with 8 bases between. The CDR3 runs to 12 residues. In DNA, the CDR3 is TGTGCCAGCAGTAAAGGGCTCAATGAGCAGTTCTTC. Translation: CASSKGLNEQFF.

V gene TRBV28 combines with J gene TRBJ2-1; D is possibly TRBD2 (5 bases). The CDR3 is made up of 16 amino acids. The germline V and J ends were trimmed by 3 bases and 0 bases, with 12 bases remaining between them. The germline gives CDR1 MDHEN, CDR2 SYDVKM. Written as DNA, the CDR3 is TGTGCCAGCAGTTTTCCGACTACCTACTCCTACAATGAGCAGTTCTTC. Protein product: CASSFPTTYSYNEQFF.

A remark on this clone: The same CDR3 can be traced to other DNA sequences in this sample. V is TRBV27 and J is TRBJ2-1; a weak D match, TRBD2 (6 bases). Trimming took off 3 bases at V and 3 bases at J, with 9 bases between the two ends. Germline CDR1 is MNHEY and CDR2 is SMNVEV (reference sequence). The CDR3 totals 14 residues. The CDR3 loop reads CASSLGRGYNEQFF. The CDR3 coding sequence is TGTGCCAGCAGTTTGGGGCGGGGCTACAATGAGCAGTTCTTC.

V usage is TRBV29-1 and J usage is TRBJ2-5; a possible D gene is TRBD2 (6 bases). CDR1 and CDR2 from the germline V gene are SQVTM and ANQGSEA. V dropped 6 bases and J dropped 1 base, with 18 bases sitting between them. The length of the CDR3 is 15 residues. The CDR3: CSVGRGTSLQETQYF. CDR3 DNA sequence: TGCAGCGTCGGACGCGGAACTAGCCTCCAAGAGACCCAGTACTTC. Drawing the rest from reference TRBV29-1 and TRBJ2-5, the complete variable domain is SAVISQKPSRDICQRGTSLTIQCQVDSQVTMMFWYRQQPGQSLTLIATANQGSEATYESGFVIDKFPISRPNLTFSTLTVSNMSPEDSSIYLCSVGRGTSLQETQYFGPGTRLLVL.

This chain joins TRBV27 and TRBJ2-7, with a possible D match to TRBD2 (6 bases). Trimming left V 2 bases short and J 1 base short, with 15 bases between. CDR3 size: 16 residues. Germline CDR1 MNHEY, CDR2 SMNVEV (reference sequence). CDR3 DNA sequence: TGTGCCAGCAGTTTAGCGTTCACTAGCAGTTCCTACGAGCAGTACTTC. Translating it yields CASSLAFTSSSYEQYF.

This chain joins TRBV4-3 and TRBJ2-1; tentative D call: TRBD2 (5 bases). The CDR3 extends over 15 amino acids. The germline V and J ends were trimmed by 0 bases and 6 bases, with 12 bases remaining between them. Germline V gene lookup returns CDR1 LGHNA and CDR2 YSLEER. The DNA for the CDR3 is TGCGCCAGCAGCCAAGAAAGAGGGTTCGGCAATGAGCAGTTCTTC. Its translation: CASSQERGFGNEQFF.

Turning to this clone: This same CDR3 is encoded by further DNA sequences in the sample. The chain has TRBV28 and TRBJ2-1; D gene unclear. The CDR3 covers 14 residues. Germline CDR1 MDHEN, CDR2 SYDVKM. The germline V and J ends were trimmed by 0 bases and 3 bases, with 6 bases remaining between them. The CDR3 DNA is TGTGCCAGCAGTTTATGGAGCAGCTACAATGAGCAGTTCTTC. Protein product: CASSLWSSYNEQFF.

The chain joins TRBV18 to TRBJ1-1; D is unclear. The V and J ends lost 4 bases and 0 bases respectively, with 12 bases between them. Germline V CDR1 and CDR2: KGHSH, LQKENI. This CDR3 region has 15 residues. The CDR3 region is CASSRGRAMNTEAFF. The CDR3 DNA is TGTGCCAGCTCACGCGGGCGGGCCATGAACACTGAAGCTTTCTTT.

The CDR3: CASSQSGTSFYEQYF. DNA for the CDR3: TGCGCCAGCAGCCAGTCCGGGACTAGTTTCTACGAGCAGTACTTC. The rearrangement joins TRBV4-1 to TRBJ2-7; 8 bases match TRBD2. CDR1 MGHRA and CDR2 YSYEKL come from the germline V gene. Trimming cost V 3 bases and J 3 bases; bases outside gene matches: 7. CDR3 length: 15 residues.

This clone was seen more than once but under ten times. The V gene is TRBV5-4, the J gene TRBJ1-1; D unresolved. The CDR3 is 13 amino acids. Trimming left V 1 base short and J 6 bases short, with 10 bases between. CDR1 is SGHNT and CDR2 is YYREEE in the germline V gene (reference sequence). The CDR3 sequence is CASSLSGGAEAFF. The CDR3 DNA sequence: TGTGCCAGCAGCTTGTCGGGTGGCGCTGAAGCTTTCTTT. Full variable domain (remainder filled in from reference TRBV5-4 and TRBJ1-1): ETGVTQSPTHLIKTRGQQVTLRCSSQSGHNTVSWYQQALGQGPQFIFQYYREEENGRGNFPPRFSGLQFPNYSSELNVNALELDDSALYLCASSLSGGAEAFFGQGTRLTVV.

The V and J genes are TRBV23-1 and TRBJ2-7; the match to TRBD1 covers 8 bases. TRBV23-1 is designated an ORF whose function remains uncertain. CDR3 length equals 15 residues. V lost 3 bases, J lost 2 bases, and 6 bases stayed unmatched. The CDR3 reads CASSHTDRAAYEQYF. The CDR3 DNA reads TGCGCCAGCAGTCATACGGACAGGGCTGCCTACGAGCAGTACTTC.

The genes are TRBV10-1 and TRBJ2-2; D call uncertain. The CDR3 has 12 amino acids. Looked up from germline, CDR1 is WNHNN and CDR2 is SYGVQD (reference sequence). The V and J ends lost 2 bases and 9 bases respectively, with 7 bases between them. The CDR3 DNA reads as TGCGCCAGCAGTGAGAGTAGCAGGGAGCTGTTTTTT. As protein: CASSESSRELFF.

This clone has only one observation. The chain recombines TRBV6-5 with TRBJ2-3; no clear D. The CDR3 is 14 amino acids. V was clipped by 2 bases and J by 1 base, with 7 bases between them. CDR1 MNHEY and CDR2 SVGAGI come from the germline V gene. The CDR3: CASSYVGGTDTQYF. CDR3 DNA sequence: TGTGCCAGCAGTTACGTAGGTGGCACAGATACGCAGTATTTT.

V is TRBV5-1 and J is TRBJ2-7, with D unresolved. CDR3 length: 13 residues. CDR1 is SGHRS and CDR2 is YFSETQ in the germline V gene. The germline V and J ends were trimmed by 4 bases and 4 bases, with 12 bases remaining between them. CDR3 protein: CASSARLLYEQYF. The CDR3 DNA follows: TGCGCCAGCAGCGCGAGACTCCTTTACGAGCAGTACTTC. Full variable domain (rest looked up from reference TRBV5-1 and TRBJ2-7): KAGVTQTPRYLIKTRGQQVTLSCSPISGHRSVSWYQQTPGQGLQFLFEYFSETQRNKGNFPGRFSGRQFSNSRSEMNVSTLELGDSALYLCASSARLLYEQYFGPGTRLTVT.

In this sample, this clone turned up once. The rearrangement links TRBV6-1 to TRBJ2-7, with 9 positions matching TRBD1. Germline V gene lookup returns CDR1 MNHNS and CDR2 SASEGT. After removal of 7 bases from V and 0 bases from J, the junction contained 4 bases not matched to a gene. CDR3 length: 14 amino acids. CDR3 protein: CASMDRGDSYEQYF. In DNA form, the CDR3 reads TGTGCCAGCATGGACAGGGGCGACTCCTACGAGCAGTACTTC.

The DNA for the CDR3 is TGTGCCAGCAGCGCAGGGTCCTCAGGTCAGCCCCAGCATTTT. Translation: CASSAGSSGQPQHF. The chain has TRBV9 and TRBJ1-5; D is perhaps TRBD1 (5 bases). This CDR3 region has 14 residues. The V end lost 3 bases, the J end lost 6 bases, and 13 bases lay between the germline ends. Germline CDR1 reads SGDLS; CDR2 reads YYNGEE.

The rearrangement links TRBV6-5 to TRBJ2-5; no clear D gene. Germline V CDR1 and CDR2: MNHEY, SVGAGI. This CDR3 spans 14 amino acids. Trimming took off 5 bases at V and 3 bases at J, with 13 bases between the two ends. In DNA form, the CDR3 reads TGTGCCAGCAGTCTAAGGACCGAAGAAGAGACCCAGTACTTC. Residues: CASSLRTEEETQYF.

The chain employs TRBV6-1 and TRBJ2-7; D is ambiguous. This CDR3 comprises 14 residues. Per germline, CDR1 MNHNS and CDR2 SASEGT. V was cut by 3 bases and J by 3 bases, with 12 bases left in between. CDR3 coding DNA: TGTGCCAGCAGTGACATCAACACAGTCTACGAGCAGTACTTC. Residues: CASSDINTVYEQYF.

The J gene is TRBJ2-7, the V gene TRBV28, with 7 bases that match TRBD2. The CDR3 is 16 residues long. The junction had 12 bases not matched to a gene; V was cut back by 5 bases and J by 2 bases. Germline CDR1 is MDHEN and CDR2 is SYDVKM. This chain's CDR3 is CASSPTLSGTTYEQYF. The CDR3 DNA reads TGTGCCAGCAGTCCTACCCTCAGCGGGACCACCTACGAGCAGTACTTC.

To note about this clone: Other nucleotide sequences in the sample specify the same CDR3. The V call is TRBV9, the J call TRBJ2-7; no reliable D call. The CDR3 is 12 amino acids. The germline V gene has CDR1 SGDLS and CDR2 YYNGEE. V was trimmed by 3 bases and J by 1 base, leaving 5 bases between them. CDR3 in DNA: TGTGCCAGCAGCGGACCATCCTACGAGCAGTACTTC. Translated: CASSGPSYEQYF. Full variable domain (outside the CDR3, taken from reference TRBV9 and TRBJ2-7): DSGVTQTPKHLITATGQRVTLRCSPRSGDLSVYWYQQSLDQGLQFLIQYYNGEERAKGNILERFSAQQFPDLHSELNLSSLELGDSALYFCASSGPSYEQYFGPGTRLTVT.

The chain couples TRBV19 to TRBJ1-3; D call uncertain. Trimming stripped 7 bases from V and 0 bases from J, with 13 bases between. This CDR3 spans 15 amino acids. Germline CDR1 is LNHDA and CDR2 is SQIVND (reference sequence). The CDR3 bases are TGTGCCAGTACTGTAACAACGGGCTCTGGAAACACCATATATTTT. Its translation is CASTVTTGSGNTIYF.

This clone was found a few times. The gene calls are TRBV4-2 and TRBJ1-1; D not certain. The V end was cut by 0 bases, the J end by 0 bases, with 11 bases between. The CDR3 covers 16 residues. Germline loops: CDR1 LGHNA, CDR2 YNFKEQ. The CDR3 region is CASSQEEGLMNTEAFF. The CDR3 DNA reads as TGTGCCAGCAGCCAAGAAGAGGGTCTAATGAACACTGAAGCTTTCTTT.

This clone came up once. This chain joins TRBV28 and TRBJ1-3, with 8 positions matching TRBD1. The V and J ends lost 2 bases and 3 bases, in that order; junction bases with no gene match: 12. The CDR3 contains 18 residues. The germline gives CDR1 MDHEN, CDR2 SYDVKM. Here the CDR3 DNA reads TGTGCCAGCAGTTTACCCGCCGGACAGGGAGCTGGTGGAAACACCATATATTTT. It encodes CASSLPAGQGAGGNTIYF.

This rearrangement joins TRBV19 to TRBJ2-2, with 9 bases identical to TRBD1. CDR3 length: 14 amino acids. From germline, CDR1 is LNHDA and CDR2 SQIVND (reference sequence). The junction had 7 bases not matched to a gene; V was cut back by 7 bases and J by 7 bases. CDR3 protein: CASTSGTGIGELFF. The DNA of the CDR3 is TGTGCCAGTACCTCCGGGACAGGGATCGGGGAGCTGTTTTTT.

This clone was detected once. This chain links TRBV10-1 with TRBJ2-1, with a weak D call TRBD2 (6 bases). This CDR3 contains 12 residues. V lost 5 bases to trimming and J lost 8 bases, with 10 bases between them. CDR1 and CDR2 (germline): WNHNN, SYGVQD (reference sequence). This CDR3 is CASSLSSDEQFF. The CDR3 coding sequence is TGCGCCAGCAGTTTATCTAGCGATGAGCAGTTCTTC.

The chain combines TRBV28 with TRBJ2-7; D not resolved. Deletions cut 8 bases from V and 3 bases from J, with 11 bases between. This CDR3 is 12 amino acids long. CDR1 is MDHEN, CDR2 SYDVKM, per germline. This chain's CDR3 is CASRNDYYEQYF. The DNA of the CDR3 is TGTGCCAGCCGTAACGATTACTACGAGCAGTACTTC.

As to this clone: The same CDR3 can be traced to other DNA sequences in this sample. The chain links TRBV27 to TRBJ2-1; D perhaps matches TRBD1 (6 bases). Germline V lookup: CDR1 MNHEY, CDR2 SMNVEV (reference sequence). Deletions cut 0 bases from V and 7 bases from J, with 7 bases between. This CDR3 comprises 13 residues. CDR3 sequence reads: CASSLSGGNEQFF. In DNA, the CDR3 is TGTGCCAGCAGTTTATCAGGGGGTAATGAGCAGTTCTTC.

The chain couples TRBV28 to TRBJ2-2; 10 bases line up with TRBD1. The germline CDR1 and CDR2 sequences are MDHEN and SYDVKM. The CDR3 runs to 17 residues. V was pared by 7 bases and J by 6 bases, with 14 bases of the junction left unmatched. The CDR3 loop reads CASTLPGTGEGSGELFF. The CDR3 DNA sequence: TGTGCCAGCACCCTCCCGGGGACAGGGGAAGGTTCCGGGGAGCTGTTTTTT.

A note on this clone: This clone may be a read error of a much larger clone one base away. Other nucleotide sequences from this sample produce the same CDR3. The J gene is TRBJ2-7, the V gene TRBV28; D unclear. Germline V lookup: CDR1 MDHEN, CDR2 SYDVKM. V was trimmed by 2 bases and J by 2 bases, leaving 7 bases between them. This CDR3 has 13 amino acids. In nucleotides, the CDR3 is TGTGCCAGCAGTTTAAGGCAGACCTACGAGCAGTACTTC. It yields the protein CASSLRQTYEQYF.